Listed here are 8 T cell receptor beta chains from one sample, sequenced in a study of CD8+CD57+ T cells in acquired aplastic anemia. Profiles of TCR beta VDJ and CDR3 were generated from a genomic DNA template. MiXCR, applied by TCRdb to the reads, yields one record per CDR3 protein. The sample yields roughly 250,000 distinct CDR3 sequences, approximately 45% seen once. Flow cytometry had shown expanded CD8+CD57+ cells in the patients chosen for sequencing. Sequenced sample: sorted CD4+, CD8+, or CD8+CD57+ T cells (not recorded which) from PBMCs. The origin of the receptors is a human donor with aplastic anemia.

The rearrangement uses TRBV28 and TRBJ2-7; D is unresolved. Trimming removed 1 base from V and 5 bases from J, with 12 bases in between. The CDR3 covers 14 residues. Germline lookup yields CDR1 MDHEN and CDR2 SYDVKM. The chain's CDR3 is CASSLYGTQHEQYF. The CDR3 DNA is TGTGCCAGCAGTTTATACGGAACTCAGCACGAGCAGTACTTC.

This clonotype was counted at least ten times. The gene calls are TRBV6-5 and TRBJ1-1; D might be TRBD1 (5 bases). Trimming removed 0 bases at V and 6 bases at J, with 11 bases between. The length of the CDR3 is 14 residues. Per the germline V gene, CDR1 is MNHEY and CDR2 is SVGAGI. CDR3 loop: CASSYSPSGAEAFF. DNA for the CDR3: TGTGCCAGCAGTTACTCGCCTTCGGGGGCTGAAGCTTTCTTT.

This clonotype was recorded once. V gene TRBV7-9 combines with J gene TRBJ2-7; possible D gene TRBD2, 6 bases. The CDR3 runs to 14 residues. The germline V gene encodes CDR1 SEHNR and CDR2 FQNEAQ (reference sequence). The ends were cut back, 5 bases at V and 7 bases at J, with 18 bases in the middle. CDR3 protein: CASSVSGRAGEQYF. Here the CDR3 DNA reads TGTGCCAGCAGCGTTAGCGGCCGGGCGGGGGAGCAGTACTTC.

Only a few counts were recorded for this clonotype. This chain uses TRBV6-2 or TRBV6-3 with TRBJ1-5; maybe TRBD1 (5 bases). There are 14 residues in the CDR3. Trimming left V 7 bases short and J 8 bases short, with 18 bases between. Germline lookup yields CDR1 MNHEY and CDR2 SVGEGT. The CDR3 is CASNNRSHQEPQHF. The CDR3, as DNA: TGTGCCAGCAACAACAGGTCTCATCAGGAGCCCCAGCATTTT.

This clonotype was counted many times. The J gene is TRBJ2-5, the V gene TRBV13; no clear D. The CDR3 extends over 15 amino acids. V dropped 4 bases and J dropped 0 bases, with 12 bases sitting between them. Germline V gene sequence: CDR1 PRHDT, CDR2 FYEKMQ (reference sequence). The CDR3 DNA follows: TGTGCCAGCAGCTCCCGCGTGGAATACCAAGAGACCCAGTACTTC. This codes for CASSSRVEYQETQYF.

This clonotype was seen at least ten times. The rearrangement joins TRBV7-9 to TRBJ1-2; D perhaps matches TRBD1 (6 bases). Germline V gene lookup returns CDR1 SEHNR and CDR2 FQNEAQ (reference sequence). Between the trimmed V and J ends, which lost 4 bases and 0 bases, there was a span of 33 bases. The CDR3 sequence is 22 residues long. In DNA, the CDR3 is TGTGCCAGCAGCTCAGTCTACCGCTATACCACTAAGACAGGTACTTCTAACTATGGCTACACCTTC. Translated: CASSSVYRYTTKTGTSNYGYTF.

The CDR3 DNA is TGTGCCACCAGCACCGGGCGAATCGCTGAAGCTTTCTTT. This sequence encodes CATSTGRIAEAFF. The V call is TRBV15, the J call TRBJ1-1; no clear D. This CDR3 is built from 13 residues. Germline CDR1 and CDR2: LNHNV and YYDKDF (reference sequence). Trimming removed 4 bases at V and 6 bases at J, with 12 bases between. Together with reference TRBV15 and TRBJ1-1, the CDR3 gives the full variable domain: DAMVIQNPRYQVTQFGKPVTLSCSQTLNHNVMYWYQQKSSQAPKLLFHYYDKDFNNEADTPDNFQSRRPNTSFCFLDIRSPGLGDTAMYLCATSTGRIAEAFFGQGTRLTVV.

J is TRBJ1-1 and V is TRBV5-1; D ambiguous. The V end was cut by 1 base, the J end by 0 bases, with 13 bases between. Germline V gives CDR1 SGHRS, CDR2 YFSETQ. This CDR3 has 16 amino acids. The CDR3 reads CASSLWVRAMNTEAFF. CDR3 coding DNA: TGCGCCAGCAGCTTGTGGGTCAGAGCTATGAACACTGAAGCTTTCTTT.